The 9 T cell receptor beta chains below were found in one sample sequenced in a study of blood T cell repertoires in COVID-19. The table came from immunoSEQ multiplex PCR; TCRdb's copy has only in-frame clones and leaves some out. The table lists 150,000 to 200,000 clones, around 87% of them singletons. The sample comprised peripheral blood. These receptors were obtained from a woman of 80 years or more in a cohort sampled during active or convalescent COVID-19.

The chain links TRBV5-1 to TRBJ2-1, with 9 positions matching TRBD2. Trimming removed 1 base from V and 8 bases from J; junction bases left unmatched: 4. The CDR3 is 14 residues long. Germline V gene lookup returns CDR1 SGHRS and CDR2 YFSETQ. The CDR3 bases are TGCGCCAGCAGCTTGTTGCGGGGGGGCGATGAGCAGTTCTTC. Translation gives CASSLLRGGDEQFF.

V usage is TRBV6-6 and J usage is TRBJ2-2; no clear D. Per the germline V gene, CDR1 is MNHNY and CDR2 is SVGAGI (reference sequence). Trimming removed 8 bases from V and 6 bases from J, with 13 bases in between. CDR3 size: 13 residues. The CDR3 coding sequence is TGTGCCAGCGATCGAGTGCAGGCCGGGGAGCTGTTTTTT. Translating it yields CASDRVQAGELFF.

The count of this clone is one. The chain couples TRBV7-2 to TRBJ1-4; TRBD1 might be the D (5 bases). V lost 5 bases and J 4 bases, leaving 11 bases between the germline ends. From germline, CDR1 is SGHTA and CDR2 FQGNSA. The CDR3 covers 14 residues. In nucleotides, the CDR3 is TGTGCCAGCAGCGTGGGGCCTTATAATGAAAAACTGTTTTTT. As protein: CASSVGPYNEKLFF.

This chain joins TRBV16 and TRBJ1-2; D gene unclear. V shed 4 bases and J shed 8 bases, with 11 bases lying between them. The germline gives CDR1 KGHSY, CDR2 FQNENV. The CDR3 runs 12 residues. For the CDR3, the DNA is TGTGCCAGCAGCCCTGCTGCTGGCGGCTACACCTTC. It codes for CASSPAAGGYTF.

This clone was recorded once. This chain joins TRBV20-1 and TRBJ1-1; D is unresolved. Deletions cut 3 bases from V and 11 bases from J, with 10 bases between. CDR1 is DFQATT and CDR2 is SNEGSKA in the germline V gene (reference sequence). The CDR3 extends over 10 amino acids. The CDR3 region is CSASAYWAFF. The CDR3 nucleotides are TGCAGTGCTAGTGCTTACTGGGCTTTCTTT.

This clone showed up just once. At one boundary the junction diverges from the germline segment, which might be a read error. The chain has TRBV6-4 and TRBJ1-1, with D possibly being TRBD1 (6 bases). The germline gives CDR1 MRHNA, CDR2 SNTAGT. The CDR3 contains 12 residues. The CDR3 loop is CASSDQTGPKIF. CDR3 nucleotide sequence: TGTGCCAGCAGTGACCAGACAGGCCCAAAGATCTTT.

The rearrangement uses TRBV6-1 and TRBJ1-2; no clear D gene. The length of the CDR3 is 14 residues. V was cut by 2 bases and J by 5 bases, with 12 bases left in between. Germline loops: CDR1 MNHNS, CDR2 SASEGT. CDR3 amino acids: CASSESGSPYGYTF. As DNA, the CDR3 is TGTGCCAGCAGTGAAAGCGGCAGCCCTTATGGCTACACCTTC.

V is TRBV7-2 and J is TRBJ2-7; the match to TRBD1 covers 8 bases. This CDR3 comprises 12 residues. Germline V lookup: CDR1 SGHTA, CDR2 FQGNSA. With 7 bases clipped from V and 10 bases from J, the junction kept 9 bases outside the gene matches. CDR3 protein: CASTPDRVRQYF. The DNA for the CDR3 is TGTGCCAGCACCCCGGACAGGGTAAGACAGTACTTC.

The rearrangement joins TRBV7-2 to TRBJ2-7; the D is unclear. The CDR3 loop spans 13 amino acids. The germline V gene has CDR1 SGHTA and CDR2 FQGNSA. V lost 4 bases and J lost 1, with 8 bases in between. The CDR3, as DNA: TGTGCCAGCAGCTCCCAGGCGTCCTACGAGCAGTACGTC. Amino acids: CASSSQASYEQYV.